This T cell receptor beta chain derives from a study of T cell responses to AZD1222 COVID-19 vaccine. Notes on the study in general: Researchers report vaccine-associated CD4 TCRs spanning spike, with dominance at 160-218 and 743-854.

Clones were sequenced by immunoSEQ multiplex PCR, and TCRdb holds only the in-frame ones, with some missing. Of around 150,000 clones listed, 92% are singletons. V was pared by 2 bases and J by 7 bases, with 6 bases of the junction left unmatched. From germline, CDR1 is MNHNS and CDR2 SASEGT. The CDR3 is 15 residues long. This clone has only one observation. Its antigen is undetermined. This sequence was found in an adult in good health. The source was peripheral blood, collected on day 0 of MenACWY control vaccination. J is TRBJ2-1 and V is TRBV6-1, with 9 bases lining up with TRBD1. CDR3: CASSEMGQGVNEQFF. CDR3 nucleotide sequence: TGTGCCAGCAGTGAAATGGGACAGGGAGTAAATGAGCAGTTCTTC.